These 20 T cell receptor beta chains originate from one sample sequenced in a study of T-cell memory formation after mild COVID-19. TCRdb reprocessed the 5' RACE reads via MiXCR and lists one record per CDR3 protein. The sample holds hundreds of thousands of distinct CDR3 sequences; 15% to 20% are singletons and the top ten take about a fifth. Sequencing was done on a sample of PBMCs or a T cell subset sorted from them (not recorded which). Receptors originate from a man aged 18-30 years who had mild COVID-19 (a few samples of this study predate the infection). Cell type and time point are not known.

V usage is TRBV4-1 and J usage is TRBJ1-3; weak D call: TRBD1 (6 bases). Deletions cut 0 bases from V and 7 bases from J, with 10 bases between. The germline V gene encodes CDR1 MGHRA and CDR2 YSYEKL. The CDR3 is 14 amino acids. CDR3 amino acids: CASSQEVRGNTIYF. CDR3 sequence (DNA): TGCGCCAGCAGCCAAGAAGTGAGGGGGAACACCATATATTTT.

This clonotype was seen a few times. The chain carries TRBV10-3 and TRBJ2-4, with TRBD1 as a possible D gene (6 bases). Germline assignment: CDR1 ENHRY and CDR2 SYGVKD. There are 15 residues in the CDR3. V lost 0 bases and J 12 bases, leaving 18 bases between the germline ends. The CDR3 region has the DNA TGTGCCATCAGTGAGTCATTAAAGGGGGAGAGGAATCAGTACTTC. Translated, it gives CAISESLKGERNQYF.

This clonotype has just a few counts. V is TRBV27 and J is TRBJ1-2; weak D call: TRBD1 (6 bases). CDR1 is MNHEY, CDR2 SMNVEV, per germline (reference sequence). CDR3 length: 15 residues. The V end was cut by 1 base, the J end by 0 bases, with 9 bases between. The CDR3 loop is CASSLFRGSNYGYTF. The CDR3 region has the DNA TGTGCCAGCAGTTTATTCAGGGGCTCTAACTATGGCTACACCTTC.

This clonotype occurred many times. The CDR3 nucleotides are TGCGCCAGCAGCCCGAAAGGCTCAACTAATGAAAAACTGTTTTTT. Amino acid sequence: CASSPKGSTNEKLFF. The V call is TRBV4-3, the J call TRBJ1-4; the D is unclear. Germline loops: CDR1 LGHNA, CDR2 YSLEER. V lost 4 bases, J lost 0 bases, and 9 bases lay in between. This CDR3 spans 15 amino acids.

The rearrangement links TRBV5-5 to TRBJ1-1; D uncertain. CDR3 size: 15 residues. From germline, CDR1 is SGHKS and CDR2 YYEKEE (reference sequence). The V end was cut by 0 bases, the J end by 1 base, with 10 bases between. The CDR3 DNA is TGTGCCAGCAGCTTGGGCCCCACAGAGAACACTGAAGCTTTCTTT. Translating it yields CASSLGPTENTEAFF.

This clonotype has at least ten counts. The chain recombines TRBV20-1 with TRBJ2-5, with 10 bases that match TRBD1. Germline lookup yields CDR1 DFQATT and CDR2 SNEGSKA (reference sequence). The CDR3 extends over 14 amino acids. V gave up 0 bases and J gave up 4 bases; unmatched junction bases: 2. CDR3 DNA sequence: TGCAGTGCTAGAGATAGGGACAGGGGAGAGACCCAGTACTTC. Translated, it gives CSARDRDRGETQYF.

The genes are TRBV7-3 and TRBJ1-1; D may be TRBD1 (6 bases). Trimming took off 5 bases at V and 6 bases at J, with 16 bases between the two ends. Germline V gene data show CDR1 as SGHTA and CDR2 as FQGTGA. This CDR3 comprises 14 residues. The chain's CDR3 is CASSQQGGGAEAFF. In nucleotides, the CDR3 is TGTGCCAGCAGCCAACAGGGTGGTGGAGCTGAAGCTTTCTTT.

In its sample, this clonotype was seen a few times. The J gene is TRBJ2-5, the V gene TRBV4-1, with TRBD2 as a possible D gene (5 bases). The germline V gene has CDR1 MGHRA and CDR2 YSYEKL. V lost 1 base and J lost 2, with 14 bases in between. This CDR3 is built from 16 residues. The chain's CDR3 is CASSQGEGEGQETQYF. In nucleotides, the CDR3 is TGCGCCAGCAGCCAAGGAGAGGGAGAGGGACAAGAGACCCAGTACTTC.

The J gene is TRBJ2-2, the V gene TRBV12-3 or TRBV12-4; D is perhaps TRBD1 (6 bases). Trimming left V 3 bases short and J 4 bases short, with 12 bases between. CDR3 size: 15 residues. CDR3 loop: CASSFRGLPTGELFF. The CDR3 DNA is TGTGCCAGCAGTTTCAGGGGCCTCCCCACCGGGGAGCTGTTTTTT.

This clonotype was recorded many times. V usage is TRBV7-2 and J usage is TRBJ1-3, with D unclear. The CDR3 covers 15 residues. Germline CDR1 is SGHTA and CDR2 is FQGNSA. Trimming took off 3 bases at V and 0 bases at J, with 9 bases between the two ends. This CDR3 reads CASSFGLNSGNTIYF. The DNA for the CDR3 is TGTGCCAGCAGCTTTGGGCTGAACTCTGGAAACACCATATATTTT.

This clonotype was found a few times. CDR3 bases: TGTGCCAGCAGTCTTGGGCTGACAGCGGTGGGGCAGTTCTTC. It is translated as CASSLGLTAVGQFF. The chain uses TRBV28 and TRBJ2-1; the D gene could be TRBD1 or TRBD2 (5 bases each). This CDR3 has 14 amino acids. The V gene's germline CDR1 is MDHEN and CDR2 SYDVKM. Trimming removed 5 bases from V and 12 bases from J, with 20 bases in between.

This clonotype occurred many times. The gene calls are TRBV6-2 or TRBV6-3 and TRBJ2-3; D unclear. Trimming left V 4 bases short and J 0 bases short, with 5 bases between. CDR3 length equals 13 residues. Germline CDR1 is MNHEY and CDR2 is SVGEGT. The CDR3 reads CASSLTSTDTQYF. CDR3 coding DNA: TGTGCCAGCAGTTTGACTAGCACAGATACGCAGTATTTT.

This clonotype was seen only a few times. The chain has TRBV11-2 and TRBJ2-3; D remains ambiguous. There are 16 residues in the CDR3. V was shortened by 5 bases and J by 2 bases, with 17 bases between the two germline ends. Germline CDR1 reads SGHAT; CDR2 reads FQNNGV. The CDR3 coding sequence is TGTGCCAGCAGCCCCCTACTCGCGGAGTCCACAGATACGCAGTATTTT. This encodes CASSPLLAESTDTQYF.

The chain couples TRBV10-3 to TRBJ1-2, with a possible D match to TRBD1 (6 bases). Trimming shortened V by 6 bases and J by 2 bases, and 10 bases separated the two germline ends. This CDR3 is built from 13 residues. From germline, CDR1 is ENHRY and CDR2 SYGVKD. The CDR3 protein is CAISRQDNYGYTF. CDR3 sequence (DNA): TGTGCCATCAGCAGACAGGACAACTATGGCTACACCTTC.

This clonotype has more than one count but fewer than ten. The J gene is TRBJ2-2, the V gene TRBV24-1; D is tentatively TRBD1 or TRBD2 (5 bases each). Germline V gene data show CDR1 as KGHDR and CDR2 as SFDVKD. The CDR3 extends over 16 amino acids. V was shortened by 4 bases and J by 6 bases, with 17 bases between the two germline ends. CDR3 DNA sequence: TGTGCCACCAGTGAGGCCGGGACGATTGGGGCCGGGGAGCTGTTTTTT. Translation gives CATSEAGTIGAGELFF.

In its sample, this clonotype was seen a few times. This chain joins TRBV19 and TRBJ1-5; 7 bases agree with TRBD1. V shed 4 bases and J 11 bases; nucleotides not matched to a gene: 5. The CDR3 extends over 12 amino acids. Germline CDR1 LNHDA, CDR2 SQIVND (reference sequence). The CDR3, as DNA: TGTGCCAGTAGTACGCAGGGGGGGACCCAGCATTTT. Translation: CASSTQGGTQHF.

The chain carries TRBV4-1 and TRBJ2-1; 13 positions agree with TRBD2. The CDR3 totals 15 residues. V shed 8 bases and J 10 bases; nucleotides not matched to a gene: 11. The germline V gene has CDR1 MGHRA and CDR2 YSYEKL. CDR3 residues: CASGSGLAGLDEQFF. As DNA, the CDR3 is TGCGCCAGCGGATCGGGACTAGCGGGGCTAGACGAGCAGTTCTTC.

This clonotype was counted between two and nine times. CDR3 bases: TGTGCCAGCACCCGGGGCGCTGAAGCTTTCTTT. This codes for CASTRGAEAFF. The rearrangement joins TRBV6-2 or TRBV6-3 to TRBJ1-1; perhaps TRBD1 as D (5 bases). Germline CDR1 reads MNHEY; CDR2 reads SVGEGT. CDR3 length equals 11 residues. The V gene lost 7 bases and the J gene lost 6 bases, with 9 bases spanning the gap.

The chain joins TRBV4-3 to TRBJ2-1; weak D call: TRBD1 (6 bases). The CDR3 is 13 amino acids. Germline CDR1 is LGHNA and CDR2 is YSLEER. V dropped 0 bases and J dropped 12 bases, with 12 bases sitting between them. The CDR3 region has the DNA TGCGCCAGCAGCCAAGATATCGAGACAGGGCAGTTCTTC. This gives the protein CASSQDIETGQFF.

The chain uses TRBV12-3 or TRBV12-4 and TRBJ2-1, with TRBD1 identical over 9 bases. The junction had 9 bases not matched to a gene; V was cut back by 6 bases and J by 15 bases. The CDR3 length is 12 residues. CDR3 protein: CASRGPGTGRFF. CDR3 DNA sequence: TGTGCCAGCAGGGGTCCCGGGACAGGGCGGTTCTTC.